This T cell receptor beta chain is from a study of cytotoxic CD8 clonotypes in ibrutinib-treated CLL. Study-level information: Response specimens were obtained following a median treatment duration of roughly 12 months, with a range of 6 to 36. Averaging across samples gave about 230,000 productive templates and 94,082 productive rearrangements.

Turning to this clone: Its antigen is not known.

Study findings and constraints: Patients showed higher baseline clonality than age-matched healthy donors, and it tracked circulating CD8+ T-cell counts.

Generated by immunoSEQ multiplex PCR, the TCRdb table keeps only in-frame clones and is missing some. The sample has more than 300,000 clones, 80% seen once. V shed 3 bases and J shed 0 bases, with 11 bases lying between them. The germline CDR1 and CDR2 sequences are SGHRS and YFSETQ. The CDR3 length is 15 residues. This specimen consisted of PBMCs, obtained before ibrutinib treatment. The source is a human donor with chronic lymphocytic leukemia. The V gene is TRBV5-1, the J gene TRBJ2-3; D gene unclear. CDR3 amino acids: CASSSRSTSTDTQYF. The CDR3 bases are TGCGCCAGCAGCTCGCGGAGTACTAGCACAGATACGCAGTATTTT.